This T cell receptor beta chain was captured in a study of T-cell memory formation after mild COVID-19. About the research overall: Each donor largely had its own TCR clusters. Study-level results: Several responding clones turned up in pre-infection memory, indicating that cross-reactive memory may have taken part.

This CDR3 spans 14 amino acids. The ends lost 7 bases at V and 4 bases at J; junction bases unmatched: 9. This clonotype turned up a few times. Its antigen is undetermined. Constant-segment-primed 5'RACE gave TCR alpha and TCR beta cDNA libraries with sample barcodes and UMIs. TCRdb passed the 5' RACE reads through MiXCR, listing each CDR3 protein once. The sample has 350,000 or so distinct CDR3 sequences, 20% to 25% seen once. This chain joins TRBV12-3 or TRBV12-4 and TRBJ2-5, with TRBD2 matching over 7 bases. What was sequenced was PBMCs or a T cell subset sorted from them (not recorded which). This sequence was found in a man between 18 and 35 years old who had mild COVID-19 (a few samples of this study predate the infection). Cell type and time point are not known. CDR3 in DNA: TGTGCCAGCACTCAGGGAGGGTACGGAGAGACCCAGTACTTC. It specifies CASTQGGYGETQYF.